Listed below are T cell receptor beta chains from one sample, sequenced in a study of T cell responses to AZD1222 COVID-19 vaccine. Here immunoSEQ multiplex PCR was the method, and the copy in TCRdb shows in-frame clones only, minus some. The sample comprises 90,000 to 110,000 clones, over 80% of which are singletons, and 5% rests with the top ten. The sequencing here drew on peripheral blood, taken on day 0 of AZD1222 vaccination. The source is an adult in good health. The CDR3 runs from the conserved cysteine through the conserved F or W. A D gene is named only where the DNA matches it firmly. Size is omitted from some rows. Given values are once, few, many or a class for expanded clones.

j_call d_call clone_size v_call cdr3_aa cdr3_nt
TRBJ1-4 TRBD1 NA TRBV19 CASSRMTGTYEKLFF TGTGCCAGTAGTAGAATGACAGGGACCTATGAAAAACTGTTTTTT
TRBJ1-2 NA NA TRBV7-2 CASSLSWGGARYGYTF TGTGCCAGCAGCCTTAGCTGGGGGGGGGCCCGCTATGGCTACACCTTC
TRBJ1-2 NA few TRBV6-5 CASSSLTGVGYTF TGTGCCAGCAGTTCCTTGACCGGGGTCGGCTACACCTTC
TRBJ1-4 TRBD1 NA TRBV25-1 CASSAGTGVLANEKLFF TGTGCCAGCAGTGCCGGGACAGGGGTTTTAGCTAATGAAAAACTGTTTTTT
TRBJ1-2 NA NA TRBV7-8 CASSLSEGADGYTF TGTGCCAGCAGCTTATCGGAGGGCGCGGATGGCTACACCTTC
TRBJ2-1 NA few TRBV3-1/TRBV3-2 CASSQIQGHENEQFF TGTGCCAGCAGCCAGATACAGGGCCATGAGAATGAGCAGTTCTTC
TRBJ1-1 TRBD1 NA TRBV4-1 CASSQVGGGGTEAFF TGCGCCAGCAGCCAAGTGGGAGGGGGCGGAACTGAAGCTTTCTTT
TRBJ1-5 NA NA TRBV27 CASRASRDPNQPQHF TGTGCCAGCCGCGCGAGCCGCGACCCGAATCAGCCCCAGCATTTT
TRBJ1-5 NA once TRBV7-2 CASSLGGVRQPQHF TGTGCCAGCAGCTTAGGTGGGGTCCGTCAGCCCCAGCATTTT
TRBJ2-1 TRBD2 NA TRBV5-1 CASSFGRGSSYNEQFF TGCGCCAGCAGCTTCGGGAGGGGTAGCTCCTACAATGAGCAGTTCTTC
TRBJ2-7 NA NA TRBV7-8 CASTLRAQRAEQYF TGTGCCAGCACCCTCCGGGCCCAGAGGGCCGAGCAGTACTTC
TRBJ2-4 NA NA TRBV5-6 CASSLIEGIQYF TGTGCCAGCAGCCTCATCGAGGGCATTCAGTACTTC
TRBJ1-5 NA NA TRBV12-3/TRBV12-4 CASSSDGAGPQHF TGTGCCAGCAGTTCGGATGGGGCCGGGCCCCAGCATTTT
TRBJ1-4 NA NA TRBV7-9 CATIFREKLFF TGTGCCACCATCTTCCGCGAAAAACTGTTTTTT
TRBJ1-2 TRBD1 NA TRBV6-5 CASRRGEHGYTF TGTGCCAGCCGCAGGGGGGAACATGGCTACACCTTC
TRBJ1-1 TRBD1 NA TRBV3-1/TRBV3-2 CASGEDRGRVGMLGAFF TGTGCCAGCGGCGAGGACAGGGGGCGTGTTGGCATGTTGGGGGCTTTCTTT
TRBJ1-1 TRBD1 NA TRBV12-3/TRBV12-4 CASTKQGVVKAFF TGTGCCAGCACCAAACAGGGGGTAGTGAAAGCTTTCTTT
TRBJ1-5 NA NA TRBV3-1/TRBV3-2 CASSQDFRDQPQHF TGTGCCAGCAGCCAAGATTTTAGGGATCAGCCCCAGCATTTT
TRBJ1-6 TRBD1 NA TRBV10-3 CAIGNFDRESPLHF TGTGCCATCGGCAATTTCGACAGGGAGTCACCCCTCCACTTT
TRBJ2-7 TRBD1 once TRBV10-3 CAISEWPGQEYEQYF TGTGCCATCAGTGAGTGGCCGGGACAGGAATACGAGCAGTACTTC
TRBJ2-7 NA NA TRBV5-1 CASSFLEGARSNYEQYF TGCGCCAGCAGCTTTCTGGAGGGGGCGCGGTCCAACTACGAGCAGTACTTC
TRBJ2-1 NA NA TRBV11-3 CASSLDWGSYNEQFF TGTGCCAGCAGCTTAGATTGGGGGTCCTACAATGAGCAGTTCTTC
TRBJ1-1 NA NA TRBV29-1 CSVRGGLAGDDEAFF TGCAGCGTGAGGGGGGGGCTGGCGGGTGACGATGAAGCTTTCTTT
TRBJ2-2 NA once TRBV29-1 CSVGMGSGELFF TGCAGCGTTGGGATGGGATCCGGGGAGCTGTTTTTT
TRBJ2-1 NA few TRBV7-2 CASSLVAGPTYNEQFF TGTGCCAGCAGCTTAGTGGCCGGGCCAACCTACAATGAGCAGTTCTTC
TRBJ1-1 NA NA TRBV5-1 CASSSEGGLTEAFF TGCGCCAGCAGCTCTGAGGGGGGGCTGACTGAAGCTTTCTTT
TRBJ1-2 NA NA TRBV7-2 CASRLVNYGYTF TGTGCCAGTCGCCTCGTTAACTATGGCTACACCTTC
TRBJ1-5 NA once TRBV5-6 CASRRGGPLSNQPQHF TGTGCCAGCAGGCGAGGGGGGCCCCTTAGCAATCAGCCCCAGCATTTT
TRBJ1-3 TRBD1 NA TRBV9 CASSVTGGTGNTIYF TGTGCCAGCAGCGTTACAGGGGGCACTGGAAACACCATATATTTT
TRBJ1-1 NA NA TRBV20-1 CSASSYTEAFF TGCAGTGCTAGTTCATACACTGAAGCTTTCTTT
TRBJ2-7 TRBD1 NA TRBV18 CASSPNTGQGMDEQYF TGTGCCAGCTCACCCAACACGGGACAGGGTATGGACGAGCAGTACTTC
TRBJ1-3 NA NA TRBV7-9 CASSFYSGNTIYF TGTGCCAGCAGCTTCTACTCTGGAAACACCATATATTTT
TRBJ2-2 NA NA TRBV24-1 CATSAAAPSGGELFF TGTGCCACCAGTGCCGCAGCCCCTTCGGGAGGGGAGCTGTTTTTT